Sequencing of this T cell receptor (beta chain) was carried out in a study of T cell repertoires in cytomegalovirus infection (dated by TCRdb to about 2019). For context, the study as a whole: Peptide stimulations targeted recently identified HLA-C-restricted CMV epitopes, whose presentation resists viral immunomodulation, together with well-studied HLA-B-restricted epitopes. Donor HLA type was relevant to the analysis, as public TCR beta signatures indicated carriage of CMV infection together with the matching HLA type. What the research found in general, with its limitations: In both this cohort and an independent approximately 400-donor cohort, the cumulative frequency of public TCR beta family members distinguished carriers of CMV infection plus the relevant HLA type. The ex vivo response was dominated by HLA-C-restricted CMV-specific TCR beta clonotypes, and the single most frequent clonotype in two of eight donors was supplied by these HLA-C-restricted clonotypes.

The CDR3 spans 14 residues, from the cysteine through the phenylalanine. CDR3 DNA is the only sequence kept; it has 42 bases, read in frame from the first base. CDR1 and CDR2 were assigned from the germline V gene as SGHTA and FQGNSA. Compared with germline, V lacks 4 bases and J lacks 6 bases; bases without a gene match: 5. The table lists this clonotype with many counts. Its antigen is currently not known. Per-nucleotide qualities are absent, and no much larger clonotype sits a single base away. Sequencing was performed on an Illumina HiSeq 1500. TCRdb redid the processing of the public reads, applying fastp at Q25 and MiXCR, and retained in-frame beta chains. CDR3 protein duplicates are merged, each entry listing the most common genes and DNA. The sample includes fewer than 1,000,000 distinct CDR3 sequences, with around 30% observed a single time. The ten largest clones add up to more than 13% of the sample.

The sample's treatment or condition label, decoded: in vitro stimulation with specific CMV peptide epitopes to enrich CMV-specific T cells. Specimen: cultured CD8+ T cells from PBMCs, collected from culture after CMV antigen stimulation. In this chain, TRBV7-2 is recombined with TRBJ2-1; 8 of the junction bases match TRBD1. The receptor was isolated from a human donor in good health (CMV status not recorded). Some clones in this sample may be carry-over from other donors' samples. For the CDR3, the sequence is CASSSPGQVNEQFF. The DNA sequence follows: TGTGCCAGCAGCTCGCCGGGACAGGTCAATGAGCAGTTCTTC.